A selection of T cell receptor beta chains follows, all from one sample in a study of siplizumab effects on memory and regulatory T cells. Profiled with immunoSEQ multiplex PCR; TCRdb holds only in-frame clones, not every one. This sample has fewer than 110,000 clones, with around 90% found just once. Specimen: non-Treg CD4+ T cells sorted from blood. The receptors here all came from a human donor in good health. CDR3s include the opening cysteine and the closing phenylalanine or tryptophan. Each record gives: J gene, V gene, clone size, D gene, CDR3 protein, CDR3 DNA. D genes are given only for firm matches. Rows give clone size only sometimes, using once, few, many, or a class for an expanded clone.

j_call: TRBJ1-1
v_call: TRBV7-9
clone_size: once
d_call: -
cdr3_aa: CASSLGGARYTEAFF
cdr3_nt: TGTGCCAGCAGCTTAGGGGGGGCAAGATACACTGAAGCTTTCTTT

j_call: TRBJ2-7
v_call: TRBV5-1
clone_size: -
d_call: -
cdr3_aa: CASSLGRRSSYEQYF
cdr3_nt: TGCGCCAGCAGCCTGGGACGGAGAAGCTCCTACGAGCAGTACTTC

j_call: TRBJ2-3
v_call: TRBV7-9
clone_size: -
d_call: -
cdr3_aa: CASSLTGRADTQYF
cdr3_nt: TGTGCCAGCAGCCTGACAGGGAGGGCAGATACGCAGTATTTT

j_call: TRBJ1-1
v_call: TRBV2
clone_size: -
d_call: -
cdr3_aa: CASGREAFF
cdr3_nt: TGTGCCAGCGGCAGGGAAGCTTTCTTT

j_call: TRBJ2-2
v_call: TRBV9
clone_size: -
d_call: TRBD2
cdr3_aa: CASGTSGRAINTGELFF
cdr3_nt: TGTGCCAGCGGGACTAGCGGGAGGGCCATTAACACCGGGGAGCTGTTTTTT

j_call: TRBJ1-1
v_call: TRBV6-5
clone_size: -
d_call: TRBD1
cdr3_aa: CASSYTTGANTEAFF
cdr3_nt: TGTGCCAGCAGTTACACGACAGGGGCGAACACTGAAGCTTTCTTT

j_call: TRBJ1-5
v_call: TRBV7-9
clone_size: -
d_call: -
cdr3_aa: CASSLGTGFFQPQHF
cdr3_nt: TGTGCCAGCAGCTTGGGGACGGGCTTTTTTCAGCCCCAGCATTTT

j_call: TRBJ2-1
v_call: TRBV15
clone_size: -
d_call: TRBD2
cdr3_aa: CATHRALAGDEQFF
cdr3_nt: TGTGCCACCCACAGGGCCCTAGCGGGCGATGAGCAGTTCTTC

j_call: TRBJ2-5
v_call: TRBV29-1
clone_size: once
d_call: -
cdr3_aa: CSVEHRRGKETQYF
cdr3_nt: TGCAGCGTTGAACACCGGAGGGGGAAAGAGACCCAGTACTTC

j_call: TRBJ2-5
v_call: TRBV5-6
clone_size: -
d_call: -
cdr3_aa: CASSPVGRKETQYF
cdr3_nt: TGTGCCAGCAGCCCCGTGGGCAGAAAAGAGACCCAGTACTTC

j_call: TRBJ2-7
v_call: TRBV29-1
clone_size: -
d_call: TRBD2
cdr3_aa: CSVERSQASGYEQYF
cdr3_nt: TGCAGCGTTGAAAGGTCCCAGGCTAGCGGTTACGAGCAGTACTTC

j_call: TRBJ2-5
v_call: TRBV5-1
clone_size: -
d_call: -
cdr3_aa: CASSMTSFGTQYF
cdr3_nt: TGCGCCAGCAGCATGACTAGTTTCGGGACCCAGTACTTC

j_call: TRBJ1-1
v_call: TRBV5-1
clone_size: -
d_call: -
cdr3_aa: CASSLQVGQTNTEAFF
cdr3_nt: TGCGCCAGCAGCTTGCAGGTTGGACAGACGAACACTGAAGCTTTCTTT

j_call: TRBJ1-1
v_call: TRBV5-4
clone_size: -
d_call: TRBD1
cdr3_aa: CASSPRQGIHTEAFF
cdr3_nt: TGTGCCAGCAGCCCGAGACAGGGGATACACACTGAAGCTTTCTTT

j_call: TRBJ1-1
v_call: TRBV6-5
clone_size: once
d_call: -
cdr3_aa: CASRTTFEGNTEAFF
cdr3_nt: TGTGCCAGCAGGACAACTTTTGAAGGGAACACTGAAGCTTTCTTT

j_call: TRBJ1-5
v_call: TRBV7-2
clone_size: -
d_call: -
cdr3_aa: CASSPRFSNQPQHF
cdr3_nt: TGTGCCAGCAGCCCCAGATTTAGCAATCAGCCCCAGCATTTT

j_call: TRBJ2-4
v_call: TRBV29-1
clone_size: -
d_call: -
cdr3_aa: CSAYPFGKNIQYF
cdr3_nt: TGCAGCGCCTACCCTTTTGGCAAAAACATTCAGTACTTC

j_call: TRBJ1-3
v_call: TRBV18
clone_size: -
d_call: TRBD1
cdr3_aa: CASSPRDTGAGNTIYF
cdr3_nt: TGTGCCAGCTCACCACGCGACACAGGGGCTGGAAACACCATATATTTT

j_call: TRBJ2-3
v_call: TRBV5-6
clone_size: -
d_call: -
cdr3_aa: CASSPGASGYTDTQYF
cdr3_nt: TGTGCCAGCAGCCCGGGGGCTAGCGGATACACAGATACGCAGTATTTT

j_call: TRBJ1-1
v_call: TRBV30
clone_size: few
d_call: -
cdr3_aa: CAWGTWVEAFF
cdr3_nt: TGTGCCTGGGGCACCTGGGTCGAAGCTTTCTTT

j_call: TRBJ1-5
v_call: TRBV13
clone_size: -
d_call: -
cdr3_aa: CASSLGGLYSNQPQHF
cdr3_nt: TGTGCCAGCAGCTTAGGGGGACTCTATAGCAATCAGCCCCAGCATTTT

j_call: TRBJ2-7
v_call: TRBV18
clone_size: -
d_call: -
cdr3_aa: CASSLPGPYEQYF
cdr3_nt: TGTGCCAGCTCCCTCCCGGGGCCCTACGAGCAGTACTTC

j_call: TRBJ2-1
v_call: TRBV29-1
clone_size: -
d_call: TRBD2
cdr3_aa: CSVERPLAGLDNEQFF
cdr3_nt: TGCAGCGTTGAACGACCACTAGCGGGGTTAGACAATGAGCAGTTCTTC

j_call: TRBJ1-1
v_call: TRBV10-1
clone_size: -
d_call: -
cdr3_aa: CASTEILPKQGQNTEAFF
cdr3_nt: TGCGCCAGCACCGAGATCCTACCAAAACAGGGACAGAACACTGAAGCTTTCTTT

j_call: TRBJ2-1
v_call: TRBV7-9
clone_size: -
d_call: TRBD2
cdr3_aa: CASSIRLATYDEQFF
cdr3_nt: TGTGCCAGCAGTATCCGACTAGCGACGTACGATGAGCAGTTCTTC